Listed below are T cell receptor beta chains from one sample, sequenced in a study of blood T cell repertoires in COVID-19. Method: immunoSEQ multiplex PCR; TCRdb's copy keeps in-frame clones and lacks some. The data hold under 300,000 clones, with roughly 86% observed a single time. Source material: PBMCs or T cells enriched from blood (not recorded which). These receptors were obtained from an older woman who had recovered from COVID-19. Each CDR3 is given with its conserved first and last residue. The order of the fields is CDR3 length, J gene, V gene, CDR3 protein.

16	TRBJ1-3	TRBV5-4	CASSLDPGGSGNTIYF
15	TRBJ1-6	TRBV5-1	CASREQGIRNSPLHF
14	TRBJ2-3	TRBV5-5	CASSLRTGTDTQYF
16	TRBJ2-5	TRBV27	CASSLRLAGLQETQYF
14	TRBJ2-1	TRBV7-8	CASSFAVSYNEQFF
13	TRBJ1-2	TRBV28	CASSLQRLYGYTF
13	TRBJ2-2	TRBV6-4	CASSEADTGELFF
15	TRBJ2-1	TRBV19	CASIPGSKGINEQFF
14	TRBJ2-1	TRBV7-3	CATSLGGRRGEQFF
20	TRBJ2-2	TRBV27	CASSFIASGYSAGDTGELFF